Reported below is one T cell receptor beta chain. Its antigen remains unidentified. This sample was included in a study of Ad26.COV2.S vaccination and SARS-CoV-2 variants. General study findings and limits: Responses of T cells in total may have been underestimated by the TCR breadth and depth analyses. Recipients given vaccine exceeded placebo recipients in spike-specific TCR breadth.

This table comes from immunoSEQ multiplex PCR, and its TCRdb copy is limited to in-frame clones, with some not included. Of over 400,000 clones in the sample, roughly 89% were seen once. The treatment is: roughly 19 received Ad26.COV2.S at low or high dose, single or two shots; about 5 received placebo; per-sample allocation not given. Sampling occurred on day 63 after the first vaccine or placebo injection. V shed 5 bases and J 3 bases; nucleotides not matched to a gene: 4. Germline V CDR1 and CDR2: SEHNR, FQNEAQ (reference sequence). The CDR3 consists of 14 residues. Source: peripheral blood, taken in a trial of Ad26.COV2.S vaccine versus placebo. The receptor's source is a person aged 18-65 years who received the Ad26.COV2.S COVID-19 vaccine or a placebo. V and J are TRBV7-9 and TRBJ1-5; 7 bases are shared with TRBD1. CDR3 loop: CASSRDSFNQPQHF. The CDR3 DNA reads as TGTGCCAGCAGCCGGGACAGCTTCAATCAGCCCCAGCATTTT.